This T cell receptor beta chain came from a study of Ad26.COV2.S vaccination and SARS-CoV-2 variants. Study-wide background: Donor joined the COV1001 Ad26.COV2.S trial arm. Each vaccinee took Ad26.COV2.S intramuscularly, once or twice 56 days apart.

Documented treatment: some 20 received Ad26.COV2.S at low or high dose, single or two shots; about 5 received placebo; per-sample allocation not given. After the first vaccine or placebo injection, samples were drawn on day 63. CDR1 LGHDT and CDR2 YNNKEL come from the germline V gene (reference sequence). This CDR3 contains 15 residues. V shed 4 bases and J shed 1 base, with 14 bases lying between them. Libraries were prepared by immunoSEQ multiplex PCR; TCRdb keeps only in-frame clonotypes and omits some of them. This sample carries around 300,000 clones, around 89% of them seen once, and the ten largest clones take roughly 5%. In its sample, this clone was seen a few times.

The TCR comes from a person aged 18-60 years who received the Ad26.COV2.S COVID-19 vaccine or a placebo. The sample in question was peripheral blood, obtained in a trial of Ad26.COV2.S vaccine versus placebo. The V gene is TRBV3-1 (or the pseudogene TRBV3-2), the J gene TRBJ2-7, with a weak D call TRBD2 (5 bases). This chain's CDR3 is CASSLEGANSYEQYF. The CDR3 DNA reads TGTGCCAGCAGCCTAGAGGGAGCGAATTCCTACGAGCAGTACTTC.